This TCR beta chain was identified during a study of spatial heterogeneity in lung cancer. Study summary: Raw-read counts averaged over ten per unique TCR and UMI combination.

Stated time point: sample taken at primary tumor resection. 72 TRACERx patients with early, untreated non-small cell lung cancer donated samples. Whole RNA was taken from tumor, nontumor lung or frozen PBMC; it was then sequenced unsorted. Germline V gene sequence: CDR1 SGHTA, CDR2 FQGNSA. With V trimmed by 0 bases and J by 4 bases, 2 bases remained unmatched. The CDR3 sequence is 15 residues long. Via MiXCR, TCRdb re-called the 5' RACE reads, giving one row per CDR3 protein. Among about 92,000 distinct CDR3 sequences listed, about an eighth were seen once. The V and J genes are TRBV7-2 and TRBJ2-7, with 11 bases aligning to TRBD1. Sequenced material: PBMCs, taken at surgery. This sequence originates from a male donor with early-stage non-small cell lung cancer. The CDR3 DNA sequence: TGTGCCAGCAGCTTAGCAGGGACAGGGGGGTACGAGCAGTACTTC. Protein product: CASSLAGTGGYEQYF.